This T cell receptor beta chain was profiled in a study of blood T cell repertoires in COVID-19. Looking at the study overall: Acute-phase and convalescent COVID-19 samples originated in the United States, Italy and Spain.

Germline CDR1 reads SGHNT; CDR2 reads YYREEE (reference sequence). The length of the CDR3 is 14 residues. V was clipped by 4 bases and J by 4 bases; unmatched bases: 6. Source study methods: Estimation of nucleated cell counts was performed using reference gene primer amplification. The repertoire was sequenced with immunoSEQ multiplex PCR; TCRdb's copy has only in-frame clones and lacks some. V, J and clone size are those of that table, while D and trimming were read from the DNA. This table holds about 160,000 clones, approximately 81% found once. The sample comprised peripheral blood. The receptor was derived from a human donor with acute or convalescent COVID-19. The donor label of this sample is uncertain. V is TRBV5-4 and J is TRBJ2-3, with 7 positions matching TRBD1. This chain's CDR3 is CASSPQGGSDTQYF. The CDR3 nucleotides read TGTGCCAGCAGCCCCCAAGGGGGCTCAGATACGCAGTATTTT.